This TCR beta chain was identified in a study of T cells in Graves' hyperthyroidism and ophthalmopathy. Amplification yielded TCR beta CDR3 regions, with RNA transcripts as the source. An initial round of RT-PCR targeting the TCR CDR3 relied on the HTBI primer set. TCRdb re-called the multiplex PCR reads through MiXCR, storing one row per CDR3 protein. The sample holds 400,000 or so distinct CDR3 sequences, more than 13% seen once. V was cut by 6 bases and J by 4 bases, with 23 bases left in between. The CDR3 length is 16 residues. Germline assignment: CDR1 DFQATT and CDR2 SNEGSKA (reference sequence). In the case of this clonotype: One base away lies a much larger clone, so this may be a sequencing read error.

The V and J genes are TRBV20-1 and TRBJ2-3; D possibly uses TRBD1 or TRBD2 (5 bases each). The sample was blood. The TCR sequence derives from a middle-aged man with Graves' ophthalmopathy. CDR3 in DNA: TGCAGTGCAGAAAACCCGGGACGGGGTTTGGCAGATACGCAGTATTTT. Residues: CSAENPGRGLADTQYF.